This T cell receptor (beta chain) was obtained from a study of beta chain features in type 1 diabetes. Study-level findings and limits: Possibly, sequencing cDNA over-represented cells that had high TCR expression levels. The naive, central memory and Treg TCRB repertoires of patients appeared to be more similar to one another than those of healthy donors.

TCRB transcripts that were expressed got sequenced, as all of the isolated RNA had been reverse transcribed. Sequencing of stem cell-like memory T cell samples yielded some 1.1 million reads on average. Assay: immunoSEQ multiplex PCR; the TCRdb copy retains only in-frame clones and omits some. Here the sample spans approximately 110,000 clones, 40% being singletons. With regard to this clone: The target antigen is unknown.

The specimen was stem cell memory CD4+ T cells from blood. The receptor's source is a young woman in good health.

The CDR3 nucleotides are TGTGCCAGCAGTTACGCCGGGACAGGGAGAGACAATGAGCAGTTCTTC. The encoded protein is CASSYAGTGRDNEQFF. The V gene is TRBV6-5, the J gene TRBJ2-1, with TRBD1 matching 9 bases. V lost 2 bases to trimming and J lost 5 bases; unmatched junction nucleotides: 7. The CDR3 is made up of 16 amino acids. Germline V gene sequence: CDR1 MNHEY, CDR2 SVGAGI.